What follows are 5 T cell receptor beta chains derived from one specimen sequenced in a study of identical twins. A single record per CDR3 protein comes from TCRdb applying MiXCR to the 5' RACE reads. This table has some 790,000 distinct CDR3 sequences, about 20% appearing once. The sample was also reused in another study, on T cells expressing NK-cell markers.

Sequenced: PBMCs. The receptor source for this set is a woman between 18 and 30 years old in good health.

The chain has TRBV12-3 or TRBV12-4 and TRBJ2-7; maybe TRBD1 (6 bases). CDR3 length: 15 amino acids. V was trimmed by 7 bases and J by 7 bases, leaving 23 bases between them. CDR3: CASTGLGATDREQYF. As DNA, the CDR3 is TGTGCCAGCACAGGATTGGGGGCGACCGACCGGGAGCAGTACTTC.

The V gene is TRBV7-2, the J gene TRBJ1-2; possible D gene TRBD1, 6 bases. The CDR3 is 15 residues long. Germline values: CDR1 SGHTA, CDR2 FQGNSA. The V end was cut by 5 bases, the J end by 5 bases, with 18 bases between. CDR3 nucleotide sequence: TGTGCCAGCAGCCCAAAAGGGGGAAACGATTATGGCTACACCTTC. Translating gives CASSPKGGNDYGYTF.

V gene TRBV6-1 combines with J gene TRBJ2-3; D is possibly TRBD2 (5 bases). CDR3 size: 12 residues. V lost 6 bases, J lost 9 bases, and 13 bases lay in between. The germline V gene has CDR1 MNHNS and CDR2 SASEGT. The DNA for the CDR3 is TGTGCCAGCAGCCCCACGGGGATGACGCAGTATTTT. This sequence encodes CASSPTGMTQYF.

This clonotype was picked up one time. J is TRBJ2-2 and V is TRBV14, with D possibly being TRBD1 (6 bases). V lost 2 bases, J lost 7 bases, and 8 bases lay in between. Germline assignment: CDR1 SGHDN and CDR2 FVKESK. This CDR3 is 13 amino acids long. The CDR3 sequence is CASSQTGFGELFF. CDR3 DNA sequence: TGTGCCAGCAGCCAAACAGGGTTCGGGGAGCTGTTTTTT.

This clonotype was found a few times. The chain combines TRBV9 with TRBJ1-3, with D tentatively TRBD1 (5 bases). Germline V gene lookup returns CDR1 SGDLS and CDR2 YYNGEE. Trimming shortened V by 3 bases and J by 1 base, and 14 bases separated the two germline ends. The CDR3 runs 16 residues. The CDR3 loop reads CASSASWGGSGNTIYF. The CDR3 bases are TGTGCCAGCAGCGCCTCCTGGGGGGGGTCTGGAAACACCATATATTTT.